The 11 T cell receptor beta chains below come from one sample, sequenced in a study of T cells in Graves' hyperthyroidism and ophthalmopathy. Template material for amplifying TCR beta CDR3 regions consisted of RNA transcripts. During a first-round RT-PCR of the TCR CDR3, the HTBI primer set was used. In TCRdb, the multiplex PCR reads were re-called with MiXCR into one record per CDR3 protein. The sample includes approximately 410,000 distinct CDR3 sequences, under 15% of them seen just once. Sequencing was done on a sample of blood. The receptors stem from a man younger than 35 with Graves' ophthalmopathy.

The table lists this clonotype with many counts. V is TRBV7-2 and J is TRBJ1-1; 7 bases line up with TRBD1. V lost 1 base, J lost 3 bases, and 5 bases stayed unmatched. There are 15 residues in the CDR3. The germline CDR1 and CDR2 sequences are SGHTA and FQGNSA. The CDR3: CASSLGGGGYTEAFF. The CDR3 nucleotides read TGTGCCAGCAGCTTAGGTGGAGGGGGCTACACTGAAGCTTTCTTT.

This clonotype was seen at least ten times. This chain uses TRBV6-2 or TRBV6-3 with TRBJ1-1; TRBD1 agrees at 7 bases. The V segment lost 8 bases and the J segment 2 bases; nucleotides outside the gene matches: 8. This CDR3 has 14 amino acids. CDR1 MNHEY and CDR2 SVGEGT come from the germline V gene. In nucleotides, the CDR3 is TGTGCCAGCGCCGACAGGGCGAAAAACACTGAAGCTTTCTTT. Translating it yields CASADRAKNTEAFF.

This clonotype was found a few times. The CDR3 loop reads CASSEAVGRGRPQHF. In nucleotides, the CDR3 is TGTGCCAGCAGTGAAGCGGTGGGCAGGGGACGGCCCCAGCATTTT. The V gene is TRBV6-1, the J gene TRBJ1-5; tentative D call: TRBD1 (6 bases). CDR1 is MNHNS, CDR2 SASEGT, per germline. Trimming shortened V by 0 bases and J by 9 bases, and 15 bases separated the two germline ends. The CDR3 is made up of 15 amino acids.

This clonotype was seen repeatedly, ten times or more. The gene calls are TRBV7-9 and TRBJ2-3; no reliable D call. The V end lost 6 bases, the J end lost 3 bases, and 7 bases lay between the germline ends. Germline CDR1 SEHNR, CDR2 FQNEAQ (reference sequence). The CDR3 consists of 12 residues. The DNA of the CDR3 is TGTGCCAGCAGTGCCGGAACAGATACGCAGTATTTT. It encodes CASSAGTDTQYF.

This clonotype was detected many times. J is TRBJ1-1 and V is TRBV11-1, with D hard to call. The germline CDR1 and CDR2 sequences are SGHAT and FQDESV (reference sequence). CDR3 size: 13 residues. V was trimmed by 5 bases and J by 1 base, leaving 8 bases between them. This CDR3 is CASSVTGNTEAFF. The CDR3, as DNA: TGTGCCAGCAGCGTCACGGGGAACACTGAAGCTTTCTTT.

This clonotype showed up many times. CDR3 amino acids: CASSQEKGTAYGYTF. In nucleotides, the CDR3 is TGTGCCAGCAGCCAAGAAAAAGGGACAGCTTATGGCTACACCTTC. The chain has TRBV3-1 and TRBJ1-2; 7 bases are shared with TRBD1. Trimming cost V 0 bases and J 5 bases; bases outside gene matches: 6. Germline-derived CDR1 and CDR2 are LGHDT and YNNKEL (reference sequence). CDR3 length equals 15 residues.

This clonotype was seen only a few times. This CDR3 reads CASTHGFWVRPMSNQPQHF. The CDR3 coding sequence is TGTGCCAGCACCCACGGGTTTTGGGTCCGGCCCATGAGCAATCAGCCCCAGCATTTT. The gene calls are TRBV6-1 and TRBJ1-5, with D uncertain. Trimming took 7 bases from V and 1 from J, leaving 26 bases between them. In germline, CDR1 is MNHNS, CDR2 SASEGT. The length of the CDR3 is 19 residues.

The table lists this clonotype with many counts. This chain uses TRBV13 with TRBJ1-1; 10 nucleotides line up with TRBD1. Trimming took 1 base from V and 5 from J; bases not matched to a gene: 7. There are 16 residues in the CDR3. Germline CDR1 and CDR2: PRHDT and FYEKMQ (reference sequence). Here the CDR3 DNA reads TGTGCCAGCAGCTTAGAGACAGGGGGCGTGGGAACTGAAGCTTTCTTT. The encoded protein is CASSLETGGVGTEAFF.

Comment on this clonotype: Since no conserved phenylalanine or tryptophan closes the CDR3, a read error is the likely cause. The V gene is TRBV6-5, the J gene TRBJ2-7; possibly TRBD2 for D (7 bases). From germline, CDR1 is MNHEY and CDR2 SVGAGI. The CDR3 extends over 17 amino acids. V gave up 4 bases and J gave up 0 bases, with 19 bases separating them. DNA for the CDR3: TGTGCCAGCAGTTCACCTCACGGGGGGCAGAGCTCCTACGAGCAGTACTCC. It yields the protein CASSSPHGGQSSYEQYS.

This clonotype was picked up many times. The CDR3 DNA sequence: TGTGCCAGCAGGGGCACTTACACTGAAGCTTTCTTT. This encodes CASRGTYTEAFF. The chain employs TRBV27 and TRBJ1-1, with D hard to call. Germline values: CDR1 MNHEY, CDR2 SMNVEV (reference sequence). This CDR3 region has 12 residues. The germline V and J ends were trimmed by 6 bases and 3 bases, with 8 bases remaining between them.

This clonotype has only a few counts. The final CDR3 position lacks the conserved phenylalanine or tryptophan, pointing to a likely read error. V gene TRBV7-9 combines with J gene TRBJ2-5, with no clear D. Between the trimmed V and J ends, which lost 2 bases and 1 base, there was a span of 8 bases. Germline lookup yields CDR1 SEHNR and CDR2 FQNEAQ (reference sequence). This CDR3 comprises 14 residues. The CDR3 DNA sequence: TGTGCCAGCAGCTTACTACAGACCCAAGAGACCCAGTACCTC. As protein: CASSLLQTQETQYL.